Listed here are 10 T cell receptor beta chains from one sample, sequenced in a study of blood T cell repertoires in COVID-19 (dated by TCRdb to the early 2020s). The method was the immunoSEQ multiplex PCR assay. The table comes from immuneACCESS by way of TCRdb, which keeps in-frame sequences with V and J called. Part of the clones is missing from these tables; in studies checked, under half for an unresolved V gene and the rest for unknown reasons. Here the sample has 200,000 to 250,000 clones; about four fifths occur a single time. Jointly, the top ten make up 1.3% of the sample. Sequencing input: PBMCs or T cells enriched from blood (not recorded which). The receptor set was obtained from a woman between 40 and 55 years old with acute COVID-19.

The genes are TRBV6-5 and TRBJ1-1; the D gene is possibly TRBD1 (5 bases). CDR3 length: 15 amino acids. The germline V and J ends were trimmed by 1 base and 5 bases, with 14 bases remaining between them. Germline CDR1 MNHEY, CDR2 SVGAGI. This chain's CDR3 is CASSYLTGRGTEAFF. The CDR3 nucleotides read TGTGCCAGCAGTTACTTGACGGGGAGGGGAACTGAAGCTTTCTTT.

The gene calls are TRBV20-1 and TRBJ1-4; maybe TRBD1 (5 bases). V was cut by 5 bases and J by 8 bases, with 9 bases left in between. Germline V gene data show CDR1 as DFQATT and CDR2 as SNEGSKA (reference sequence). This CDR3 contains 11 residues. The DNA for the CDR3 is TGCAGTGCTGCAGGGCCCGAAAAACTGTTTTTT. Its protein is CSAAGPEKLFF.

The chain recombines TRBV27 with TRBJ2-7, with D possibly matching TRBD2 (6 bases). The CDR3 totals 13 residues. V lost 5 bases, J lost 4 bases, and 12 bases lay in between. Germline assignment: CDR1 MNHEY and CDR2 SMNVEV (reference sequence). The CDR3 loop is CASSRDSSYEQYF. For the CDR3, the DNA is TGTGCCAGCAGTCGGGACTCCTCATACGAGCAGTACTTC.

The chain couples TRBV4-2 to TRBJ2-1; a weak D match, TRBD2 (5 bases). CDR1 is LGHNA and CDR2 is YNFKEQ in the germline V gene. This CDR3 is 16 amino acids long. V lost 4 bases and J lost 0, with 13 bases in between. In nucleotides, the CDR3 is TGTGCCAGCAGCCGAAGGCGGGTCAGCTCCTACAATGAGCAGTTCTTC. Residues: CASSRRRVSSYNEQFF.

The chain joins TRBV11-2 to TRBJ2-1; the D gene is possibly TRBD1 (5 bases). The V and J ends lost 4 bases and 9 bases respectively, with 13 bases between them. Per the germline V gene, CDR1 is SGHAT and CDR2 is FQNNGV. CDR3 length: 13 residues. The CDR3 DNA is TGTGCCAGCAGCTCCCTAGGGGCTAGTGAGCAGTTCTTC. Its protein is CASSSLGASEQFF.

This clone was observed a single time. CDR3 nucleotide sequence: TGTGCCAGCAGCTCCCGGAGAGCGAACACTGAAGCTTTCTTT. This gives the protein CASSSRRANTEAFF. This chain uses TRBV7-2 with TRBJ1-1, with D hard to call. The CDR3 runs 14 residues. The V end lost 4 bases, the J end lost 1 base, and 10 bases lay between the germline ends. Germline CDR1 and CDR2: SGHTA and FQGNSA.

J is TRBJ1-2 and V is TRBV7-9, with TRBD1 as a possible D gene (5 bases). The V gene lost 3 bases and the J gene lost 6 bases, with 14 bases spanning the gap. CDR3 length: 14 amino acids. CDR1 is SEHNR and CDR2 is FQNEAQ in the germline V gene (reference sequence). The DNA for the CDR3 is TGTGCCAGCAGCTTCGGGTCGGGGGGAGATGGCTACACCTTC. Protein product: CASSFGSGGDGYTF.

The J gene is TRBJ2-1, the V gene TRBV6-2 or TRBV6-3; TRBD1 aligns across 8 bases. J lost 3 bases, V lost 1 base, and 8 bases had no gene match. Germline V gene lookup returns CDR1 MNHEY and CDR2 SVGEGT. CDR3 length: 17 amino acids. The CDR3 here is CASSYLIGTGFYNEQFF. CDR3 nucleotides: TGTGCCAGCAGTTACTTGATCGGGACAGGATTCTACAATGAGCAGTTCTTC.

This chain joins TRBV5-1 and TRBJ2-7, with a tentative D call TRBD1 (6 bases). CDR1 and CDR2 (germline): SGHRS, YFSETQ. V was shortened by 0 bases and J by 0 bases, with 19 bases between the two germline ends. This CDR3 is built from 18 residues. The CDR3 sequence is CASSLVPRGPTNSYEQYF. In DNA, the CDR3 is TGCGCCAGCAGCTTGGTACCCAGGGGTCCTACCAACTCCTACGAGCAGTACTTC.

Here the CDR3 reads CASSEGLAGADETQYF. As DNA, the CDR3 is TGCGCCAGCAGTGAGGGACTAGCGGGAGCTGACGAGACCCAGTACTTC. The rearrangement joins TRBV10-1 to TRBJ2-5, with 13 bases aligning to TRBD2. After removal of 2 bases from V and 5 bases from J, the junction contained 5 bases not matched to a gene. CDR1 WNHNN and CDR2 SYGVQD come from the germline V gene (reference sequence). The CDR3 has 16 amino acids.